This T cell receptor beta chain was obtained from a study of cytomegalovirus exposure and HLA in healthy donors. General observations from the study: Generally TCR sequences proved uncommon, though certain public TCRs appeared in numerous donors.

The PCR had 60 Vbeta and 13 Jbeta primers. Data came from immunoSEQ multiplex PCR; TCRdb stores just in-frame clones and leaves some out. Of tens of thousands of clones listed, 65% are singletons. About this clone: What it recognizes is unknown.

CDR3 length: 13 residues. V was cut by 10 bases and J by 2 bases, with 12 bases left in between. Germline V lookup: CDR1 MNHNS, CDR2 SASEGT. The receptor was derived from a boy younger than 18 in good health and CMV-seropositive. The V gene is TRBV6-1, the J gene TRBJ1-5; no clear D. The material sequenced was PBMCs. Here the CDR3 reads CATIENGNQPQHF. The CDR3 DNA is TGTGCCACCATAGAAAATGGCAATCAGCCCCAGCATTTT.